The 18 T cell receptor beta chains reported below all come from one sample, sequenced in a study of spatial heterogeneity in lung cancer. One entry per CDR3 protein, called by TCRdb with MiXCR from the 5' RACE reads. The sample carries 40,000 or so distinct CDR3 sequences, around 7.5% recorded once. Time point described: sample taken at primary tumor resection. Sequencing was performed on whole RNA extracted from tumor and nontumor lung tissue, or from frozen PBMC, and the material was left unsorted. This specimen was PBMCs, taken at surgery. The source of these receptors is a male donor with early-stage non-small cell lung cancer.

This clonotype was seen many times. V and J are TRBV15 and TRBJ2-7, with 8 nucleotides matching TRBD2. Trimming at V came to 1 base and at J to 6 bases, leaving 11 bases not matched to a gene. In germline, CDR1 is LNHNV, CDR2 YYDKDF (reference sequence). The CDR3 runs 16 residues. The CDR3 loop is CATSRGVGLAFSEQYV. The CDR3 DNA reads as TGTGCCACCAGCAGAGGGGTTGGACTAGCCTTCTCCGAGCAGTACGTC.

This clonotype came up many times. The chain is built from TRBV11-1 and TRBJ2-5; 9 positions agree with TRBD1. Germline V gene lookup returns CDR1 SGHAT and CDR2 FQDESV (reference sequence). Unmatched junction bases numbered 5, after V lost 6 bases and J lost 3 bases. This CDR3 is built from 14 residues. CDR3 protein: CASSSRDREETQYF. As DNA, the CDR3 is TGTGCCAGCAGTTCCCGGGACAGGGAAGAGACCCAGTACTTC. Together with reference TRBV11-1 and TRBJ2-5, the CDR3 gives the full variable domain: EAEVAQSPRYKITEKSQAVAFWCDPISGHATLYWYRQILGQGPELLVQFQDESVVDDSQLPKDRFSAERLKGVDSTLKIQPAELGDSAMYLCASSSRDREETQYFGPGTRLLVL.

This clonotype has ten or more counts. The CDR3 sequence is CASSYGETQYF. The CDR3 DNA reads TGTGCCAGCAGTTACGGAGAGACCCAGTACTTC. The genes are TRBV6-2 or TRBV6-3 and TRBJ2-5; D unresolved. The CDR3 is 11 residues long. V lost 2 bases to trimming and J lost 4 bases, with 2 bases between them. The germline V gene encodes CDR1 MNHEY and CDR2 SVGEGT.

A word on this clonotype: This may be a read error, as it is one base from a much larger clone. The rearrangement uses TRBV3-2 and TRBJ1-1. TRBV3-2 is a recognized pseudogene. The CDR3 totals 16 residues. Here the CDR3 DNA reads TGTGCCAGCATCCCGGGACGGCAGGGAATGAACACTGCAGCTTTCTTT. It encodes CASIPGRQGMNTAAFF.

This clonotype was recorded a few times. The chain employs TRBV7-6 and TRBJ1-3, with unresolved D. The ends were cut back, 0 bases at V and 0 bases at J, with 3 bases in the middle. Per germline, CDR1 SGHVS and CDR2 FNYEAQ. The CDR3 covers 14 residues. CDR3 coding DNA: TGTGCCAGCAGCTTAGCCGACTCTGGAAACACCATATATTTT. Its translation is CASSLADSGNTIYF. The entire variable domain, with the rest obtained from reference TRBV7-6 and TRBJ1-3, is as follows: GAGVSQSPRYKVTKRGQDVALRCDPISGHVSLYWYRQALGQGPEFLTYFNYEAQQDKSGLPNDRFSAERPEGSISTLTIQRTEQRDSAMYRCASSLADSGNTIYFGEGSWLTVV.

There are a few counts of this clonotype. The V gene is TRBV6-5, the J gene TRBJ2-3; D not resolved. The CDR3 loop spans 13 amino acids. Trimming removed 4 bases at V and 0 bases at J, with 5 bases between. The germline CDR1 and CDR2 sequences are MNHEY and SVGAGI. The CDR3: CASSSESTDTQYF. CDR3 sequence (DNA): TGTGCCAGCAGTTCAGAGAGCACAGATACGCAGTATTTT.

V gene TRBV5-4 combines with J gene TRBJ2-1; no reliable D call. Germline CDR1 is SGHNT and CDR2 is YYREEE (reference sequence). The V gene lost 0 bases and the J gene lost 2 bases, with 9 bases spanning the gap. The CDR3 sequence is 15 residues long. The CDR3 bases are TGTGCCAGCAGCTTGGAACGGCAGGCCTACAATGAGCAGTTCTTC. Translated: CASSLERQAYNEQFF.

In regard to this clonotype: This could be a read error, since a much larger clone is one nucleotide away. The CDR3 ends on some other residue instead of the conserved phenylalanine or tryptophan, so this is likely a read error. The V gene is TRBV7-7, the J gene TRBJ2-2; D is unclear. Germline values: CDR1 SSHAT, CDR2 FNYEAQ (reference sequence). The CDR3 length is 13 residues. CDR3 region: CASSLERVGELFS. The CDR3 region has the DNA TGTGCTAGCAGCTTAGAACGAGTCGGGGAGCTGTTTTCT.

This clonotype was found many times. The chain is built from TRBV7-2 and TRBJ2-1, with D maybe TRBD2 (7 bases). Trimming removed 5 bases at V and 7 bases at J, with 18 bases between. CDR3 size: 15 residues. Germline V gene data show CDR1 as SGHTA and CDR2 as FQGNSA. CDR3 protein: CASSPPGGTGNEQFF. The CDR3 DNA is TGTGCCAGCAGCCCTCCGGGGGGCACCGGGAATGAGCAGTTCTTC.

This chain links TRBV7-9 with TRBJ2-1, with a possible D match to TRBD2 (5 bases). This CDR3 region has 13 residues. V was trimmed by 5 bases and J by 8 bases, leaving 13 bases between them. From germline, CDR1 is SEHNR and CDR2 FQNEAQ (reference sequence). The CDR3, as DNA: TGTGCCAGCAGCCCCGCGGGTTGGGATGAGCAGTTCTTC. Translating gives CASSPAGWDEQFF. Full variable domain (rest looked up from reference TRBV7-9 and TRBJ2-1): DTGVSQNPRHKITKRGQNVTFRCDPISEHNRLYWYRQTLGQGPEFLTYFQNEAQLEKSRLLSDRFSAERPKGSFSTLEIQRTEQGDSAMYLCASSPAGWDEQFFGPGTRLTVL.

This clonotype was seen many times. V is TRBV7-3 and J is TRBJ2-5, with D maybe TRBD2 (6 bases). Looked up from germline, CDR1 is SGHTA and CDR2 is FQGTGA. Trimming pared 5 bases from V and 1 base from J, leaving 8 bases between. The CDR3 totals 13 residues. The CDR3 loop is CASSRTIQETQYF. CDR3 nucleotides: TGTGCCAGCAGCCGGACTATCCAAGAGACCCAGTACTTC.

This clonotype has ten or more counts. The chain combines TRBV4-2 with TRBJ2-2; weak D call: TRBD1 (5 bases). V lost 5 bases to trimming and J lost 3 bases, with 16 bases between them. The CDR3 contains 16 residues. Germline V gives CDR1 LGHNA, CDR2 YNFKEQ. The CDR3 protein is CASSGLGQGDTGELFF. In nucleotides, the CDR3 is TGTGCCAGCAGCGGGCTTGGGCAGGGTGACACCGGGGAGCTGTTTTTT.

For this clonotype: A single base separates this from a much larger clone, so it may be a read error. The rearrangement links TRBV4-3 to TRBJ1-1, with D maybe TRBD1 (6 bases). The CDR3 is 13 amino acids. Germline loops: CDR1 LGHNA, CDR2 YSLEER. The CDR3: CTSSQGGGTEAFF. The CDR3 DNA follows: TGCACCAGCAGCCAAGGGGGAGGAACTGAAGCTTTCTTT.

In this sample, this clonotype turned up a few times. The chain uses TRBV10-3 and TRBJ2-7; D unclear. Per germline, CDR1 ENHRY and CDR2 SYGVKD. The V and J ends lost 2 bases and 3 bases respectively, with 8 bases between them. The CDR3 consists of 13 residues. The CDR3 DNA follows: TGTGCCATCAGTGAGGGGCTAGTCTACGAGCAGTACTTC. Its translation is CAISEGLVYEQYF.

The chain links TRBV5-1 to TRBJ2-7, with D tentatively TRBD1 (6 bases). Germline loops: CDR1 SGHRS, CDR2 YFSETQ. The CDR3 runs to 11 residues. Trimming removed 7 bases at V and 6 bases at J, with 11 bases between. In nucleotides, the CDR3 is TGCGCCAGCGGCGAAGGGGGCGAGCAGTACTTC. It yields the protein CASGEGGEQYF.

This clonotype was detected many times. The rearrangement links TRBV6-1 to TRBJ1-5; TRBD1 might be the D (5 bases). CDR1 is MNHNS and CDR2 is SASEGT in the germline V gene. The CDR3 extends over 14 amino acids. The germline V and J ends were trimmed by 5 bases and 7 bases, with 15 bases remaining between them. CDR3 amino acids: CASSSQGRDQPQHF. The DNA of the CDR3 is TGTGCCAGCAGTTCCCAGGGTAGGGACCAGCCCCAGCATTTT.

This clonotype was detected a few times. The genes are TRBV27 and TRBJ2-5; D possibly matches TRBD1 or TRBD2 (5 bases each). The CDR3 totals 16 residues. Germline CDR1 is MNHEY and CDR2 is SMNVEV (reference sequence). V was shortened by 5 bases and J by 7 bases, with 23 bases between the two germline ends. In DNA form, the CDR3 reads TGTGCCAGCAGTCTGAAACCGGGACGGCCCACGATGACCCAGTACTTC. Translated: CASSLKPGRPTMTQYF.

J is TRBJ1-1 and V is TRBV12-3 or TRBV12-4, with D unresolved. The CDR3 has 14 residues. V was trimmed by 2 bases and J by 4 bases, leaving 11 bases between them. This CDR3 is CASSLRDAGTEAFF. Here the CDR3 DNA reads TGTGCCAGCAGTTTACGGGATGCGGGCACTGAAGCTTTCTTT.